This is a list of T cell receptor beta chains from one sample in a study of CD8+ T cells in alopecia areata. Using immunoSEQ multiplex PCR, the repertoire was profiled, and TCRdb retains in-frame clones only, with some absent. There are about 220,000 clones in the sample; under 75% occur only once, and roughly 1.5% lies in the top ten. Sequencing used CD4+ T cells sorted from blood, obtained at week 4, from a patient treated with tofacitinib. The receptor set was obtained from a human donor with alopecia areata. The CDR3 runs from the conserved cysteine through the conserved F or W. The D gene is left open where the match is weak. Only part of the rows carry a size: once, few, many, or a class if the clone is expanded.

v_call	d_call	j_call	clone_size	cdr3_nt	cdr3_aa
TRBV5-1	TRBD2	TRBJ2-7	-	TGCGCCAGCAGCTTTGGCGGGGGTCCAAACTTCTACGAGCAGTACTTC	CASSFGGGPNFYEQYF
TRBV9	-	TRBJ1-1	-	TGTGCCAGCAGCGTAGACCCCGGACAGATGTACACTGAAGCTTTCTTT	CASSVDPGQMYTEAFF
TRBV11-2	TRBD1	TRBJ1-2	few	TGTGCCAGCAGCTTAGAGCCGGGACAGGGATCTACTACCTTC	CASSLEPGQGSTTF
TRBV9	TRBD2	TRBJ2-3	-	TGTGCCAGCAGCGTAGGAACTAGCGGGGGCACAGATACGCAGTATTTT	CASSVGTSGGTDTQYF
TRBV29-1	-	TRBJ2-1	-	TGCAGCGTTGAAGATGGCCACAGCCAGGGCTATGAGCAGTTCTTC	CSVEDGHSQGYEQFF
TRBV30	-	TRBJ1-1	-	TGTGCCTGGAGTGGGCGGGGGATTGAAGCTTTCTTT	CAWSGRGIEAFF
TRBV29-1	-	TRBJ2-4	-	TGCAGCGTTGAAGGACCGGCCGGAGCCAAAAACATTCAGTACTTC	CSVEGPAGAKNIQYF
TRBV29-1	-	TRBJ2-5	-	TGCAGCGTTGATTCCATCAAGACCCAGTACTTC	CSVDSIKTQYF
TRBV4-1	-	TRBJ2-7	-	TGCGCCAGCAGCCAAGAGGGGGTGGCAGGGCTATCCTACGAGCAGTACTTC	CASSQEGVAGLSYEQYF
TRBV30	-	TRBJ1-1	few	TGTGCCTGGAGTCAGCAGGGGATCCGCAGGACTGAAGCTTTCTTT	CAWSQQGIRRTEAFF
TRBV29-1	TRBD2	TRBJ2-3	few	TGCAGCGTGACGACTAGCGGGGACAGCACAGATACGCAGTATTTT	CSVTTSGDSTDTQYF
TRBV5-6	-	TRBJ1-2	-	TGTGCCAGCAGCTTGGCCCCAGGGACCCTGAGTGGCTACACCTTC	CASSLAPGTLSGYTF
TRBV2	-	TRBJ1-1	-	TGTGCCAGCAGTGCGGGACCGAAATTTGAAGCTTTCTTT	CASSAGPKFEAFF
TRBV30	TRBD2	TRBJ2-7	-	TGTGCCTGGAGTGTGGGAGGGTATTCGTACTTC	CAWSVGGYSYF
TRBV5-4	-	TRBJ1-2	-	TGTGCCAGCAGCTTTAACGGGGGGGACTATGGCTACACCTTC	CASSFNGGDYGYTF
TRBV11-2	-	TRBJ1-2	-	TGTGCCAGCAGCTTAGACGGGAACTATGGCTACACCTTC	CASSLDGNYGYTF
TRBV10-1	-	TRBJ1-6	few	TGCGCCAGCAGTGAGGGTCCCATTGGACCCCTCCACTTT	CASSEGPIGPLHF
TRBV5-1	-	TRBJ2-2	-	TGCGCCAGCAGCTTGCAGGCGGGTACGAACACCGGGGAGCTGTTTTTT	CASSLQAGTNTGELFF
TRBV15	-	TRBJ2-7	few	TGTGCCACCAGCCGCCCTGGGGCCTACGAGCAGTACTTC	CATSRPGAYEQYF
TRBV4-3	TRBD1	TRBJ2-7	-	TGCGCCAGCAGCCAAGGGACAGGGAAGGGCTACGAGCAGTACTTC	CASSQGTGKGYEQYF
TRBV5-6	-	TRBJ2-3	-	TGTGCCAGCAGCCTCCCAACCGGACAGCCACAGTATTTT	CASSLPTGQPQYF
TRBV29-1	-	TRBJ2-6	few	TGCAGCGTTGAAGGGGGACATCACTCTGGGGCCAACGTCCTGACTTTC	CSVEGGHHSGANVLTF
TRBV29-1	-	TRBJ1-2	few	TGCAGCGTGGACGTTGGCTATGGCTACACCTTC	CSVDVGYGYTF
TRBV18	TRBD2	TRBJ2-5	few	TGTGCCAGCTCACCTCTCGCTAGCGGGGGAGAGACCCAGTACTTC	CASSPLASGGETQYF
TRBV30	-	TRBJ2-7	-	TGTGCCTGGAGTGTAGGCGGGCCCGGGGGTTACGAGCAGTACTTC	CAWSVGGPGGYEQYF
TRBV18	TRBD1	TRBJ2-7	few	TGTGCCAGCACAGCCGGGACAGGGACCCCGGGGCCAGACGAGCAGTACTTC	CASTAGTGTPGPDEQYF
TRBV7-8	-	TRBJ2-7	-	TGTGCCAGCAGCCAAGACTGGGTGACCGAGCAGTACTTC	CASSQDWVTEQYF
TRBV14	-	TRBJ2-7	-	TGTGCCAGCAGCCAAGATCTTGCCTCCTACGAGCAGTACTTC	CASSQDLASYEQYF
TRBV29-1	TRBD2	TRBJ2-3	few	TGCAGCGTTGGGACCGCGGGGGGGCCAGATACGCAGTATTTT	CSVGTAGGPDTQYF
TRBV9	TRBD2	TRBJ2-3	few	TGTGCCAGCAGCGTTAGCGGGGGGACAGATACGCAGTATTTT	CASSVSGGTDTQYF
TRBV13	-	TRBJ1-1	-	TGTGCCAGCAGCTTAGGGGTTGTGAACACTGAAGCTTTCTTT	CASSLGVVNTEAFF
TRBV5-1	-	TRBJ2-7	-	TGCGCCAGCAGCTTGTCCCCCGGGCAGGTCTACGAGCAGTACTTC	CASSLSPGQVYEQYF